One TCR beta chain is described in this entry. Its antigen remains unidentified. This sample stems from a study of beta chain features in type 1 diabetes. Study-wide findings and caveats: Sequencing the cDNA could make cells with high TCR expression show up more than they should. Patients with Type 1 diabetes showed moderately but significantly shorter TCRB CDR3s in all four CD4+ subsets.

Expressed TCRB transcripts were sequenced because the entire RNA isolate underwent reverse transcription. TCRdb's copy holds only in-frame clones and misses some; the assay was immunoSEQ multiplex PCR. The repertoire holds about 190,000 clones, with around 8% as singletons. CDR1 and CDR2 from the germline V gene are SGHTA and FQGTGA. The CDR3 is made up of 15 amino acids. V was trimmed by 5 bases and J by 0 bases, leaving 12 bases between them. This TCR came from a woman in her thirties or forties with type 1 diabetes. The rearrangement uses TRBV7-3 and TRBJ2-3; perhaps TRBD2 as D (6 bases). The sequenced sample consisted of central memory CD4+ T cells from blood. This CDR3 is CASSPAGTSTDTQYF. The CDR3 nucleotides read TGTGCCAGCAGCCCGGCGGGGACCAGCACAGATACGCAGTATTTT.